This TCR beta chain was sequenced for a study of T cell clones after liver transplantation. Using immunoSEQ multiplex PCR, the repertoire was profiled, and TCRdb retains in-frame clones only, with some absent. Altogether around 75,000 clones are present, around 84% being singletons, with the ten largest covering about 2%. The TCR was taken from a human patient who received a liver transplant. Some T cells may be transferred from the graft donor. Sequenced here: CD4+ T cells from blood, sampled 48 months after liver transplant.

CDR3 sequence reads: CASSLRENQPQHF. In DNA form, the CDR3 reads TGTGCCAGCAGTTTGAGGGAAAATCAGCCCCAGCATTTT. The genes are TRBV27 and TRBJ1-5; unclear D gene. Germline V gene sequence: CDR1 MNHEY, CDR2 SMNVEV (reference sequence). V dropped 3 bases and J dropped 4 bases, with 7 bases sitting between them. The CDR3 runs 13 residues.